The entry below describes one TCR beta chain. This sample is part of a study of T cell responses to AZD1222 COVID-19 vaccine. The assay was immunoSEQ multiplex PCR, and TCRdb's table has in-frame clones only and misses some. The data contain around 130,000 clones, roughly nine tenths of them seen just once; the ten biggest clones take up roughly 7.6%. CDR1 and CDR2 (germline): SGDLS, YYNGEE. Trimming took off 4 bases at V and 7 bases at J, with 14 bases between the two ends. The CDR3 covers 14 residues. The chain joins TRBV9 to TRBJ1-4, with D unresolved. The receptor was isolated from an adult who received the MenACWY meningococcal vaccine as a control. This sample comprised peripheral blood, obtained 28 days after the second dose of the MenACWY control vaccine. The CDR3 region has the DNA TGTGCCAGCAGCCTCTTGGGCGGTGGTGAAAAACTGTTTTTT. It is translated as CASSLLGGGEKLFF.